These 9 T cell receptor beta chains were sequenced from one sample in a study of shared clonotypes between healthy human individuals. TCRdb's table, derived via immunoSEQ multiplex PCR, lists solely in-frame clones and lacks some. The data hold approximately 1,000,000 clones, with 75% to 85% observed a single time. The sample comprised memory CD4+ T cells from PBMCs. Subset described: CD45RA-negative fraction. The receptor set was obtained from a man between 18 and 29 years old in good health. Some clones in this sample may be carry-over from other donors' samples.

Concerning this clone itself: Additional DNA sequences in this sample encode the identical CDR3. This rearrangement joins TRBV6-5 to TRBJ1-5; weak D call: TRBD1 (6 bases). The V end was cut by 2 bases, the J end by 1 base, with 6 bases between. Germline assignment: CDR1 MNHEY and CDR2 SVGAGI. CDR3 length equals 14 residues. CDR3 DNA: TGTGCCAGCAGTTACGGGGGCAGCAATCAGCCCCAGCATTTT. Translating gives CASSYGGSNQPQHF.

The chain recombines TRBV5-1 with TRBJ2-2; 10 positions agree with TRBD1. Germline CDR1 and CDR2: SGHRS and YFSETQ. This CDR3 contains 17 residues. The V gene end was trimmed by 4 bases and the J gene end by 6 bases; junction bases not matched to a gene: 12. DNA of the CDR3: TGCGCCAGCAGCCGATACGGTGGGACAGGGGAACCCGGGGAGCTGTTTTTT. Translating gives CASSRYGGTGEPGELFF.

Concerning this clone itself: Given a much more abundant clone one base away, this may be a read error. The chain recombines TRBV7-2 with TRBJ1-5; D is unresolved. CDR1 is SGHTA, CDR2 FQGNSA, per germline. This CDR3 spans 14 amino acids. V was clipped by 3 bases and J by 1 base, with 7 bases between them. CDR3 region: CASSFTGSNQPQHF. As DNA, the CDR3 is TGTGCCAGCAGCTTCACCGGGAGCAATCAGCCCCAGCATTTT.

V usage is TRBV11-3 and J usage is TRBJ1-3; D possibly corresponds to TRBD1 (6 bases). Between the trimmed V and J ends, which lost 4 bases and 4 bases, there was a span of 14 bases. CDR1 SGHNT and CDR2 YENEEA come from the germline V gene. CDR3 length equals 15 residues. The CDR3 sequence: CASSSAGVRGNTIYF. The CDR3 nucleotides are TGTGCCAGCAGCTCCGCAGGGGTCCGAGGAAACACCATATATTTT. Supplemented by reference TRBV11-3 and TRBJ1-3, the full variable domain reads EAGVVQSPRYKIIEKKQPVAFWCNPISGHNTLYWYLQNLGQGPELLIRYENEEAVDDSQLPKDRFSAERLKGVDSTLKIQPAELGDSAVYLCASSSAGVRGNTIYFGEGSWLTVV.

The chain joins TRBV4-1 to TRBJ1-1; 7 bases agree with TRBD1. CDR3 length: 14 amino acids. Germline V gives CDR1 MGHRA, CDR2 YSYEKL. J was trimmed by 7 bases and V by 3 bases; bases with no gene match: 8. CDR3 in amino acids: CASSQEGQLGEAFF. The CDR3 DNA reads TGCGCCAGCAGCCAGGAGGGACAGTTGGGTGAAGCTTTCTTT.

CDR3 nucleotide sequence: TGTGCCAGCAGTCCGAGGCCTATCGCAGATACGCAGTATTTT. Protein product: CASSPRPIADTQYF. The chain joins TRBV5-4 to TRBJ2-3; D remains ambiguous. Germline-derived CDR1 and CDR2 are SGHNT and YYREEE (reference sequence). This CDR3 comprises 14 residues. Between the trimmed V and J ends, which lost 5 bases and 4 bases, there was a span of 14 bases.

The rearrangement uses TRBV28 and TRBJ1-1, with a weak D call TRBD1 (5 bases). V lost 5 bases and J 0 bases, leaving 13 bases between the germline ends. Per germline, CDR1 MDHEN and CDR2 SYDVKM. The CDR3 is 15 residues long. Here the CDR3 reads CASSPFAGLNTEAFF. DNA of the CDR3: TGTGCCAGCAGTCCGTTTGCAGGGCTGAACACTGAAGCTTTCTTT.

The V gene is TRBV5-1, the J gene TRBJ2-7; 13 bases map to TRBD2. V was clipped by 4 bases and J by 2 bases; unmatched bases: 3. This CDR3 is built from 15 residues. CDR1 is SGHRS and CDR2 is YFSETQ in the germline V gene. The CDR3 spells CASSPLAGGTYEQYF. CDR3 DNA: TGCGCCAGCAGCCCACTAGCGGGAGGGACCTACGAGCAGTACTTC.

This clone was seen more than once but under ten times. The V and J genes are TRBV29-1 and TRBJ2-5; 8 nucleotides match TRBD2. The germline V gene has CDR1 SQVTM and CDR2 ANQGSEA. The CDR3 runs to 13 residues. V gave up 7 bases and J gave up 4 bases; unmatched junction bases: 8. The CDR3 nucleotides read TGCAGCGCCGGAAGAGCGGGGGTAGAGACCCAGTACTTC. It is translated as CSAGRAGVETQYF.